The following is a TCR beta chain sequence with its context. The entry originates in a study of blood T cell repertoires in COVID-19. Study information: The study drew acute and convalescent COVID-19 samples from the United States, Italy and Spain.

CDR1 and CDR2 from the germline V gene are SQVTM and ANQGSEA. The CDR3 is 14 residues long. The V and J ends lost 7 bases and 2 bases, in that order; junction bases with no gene match: 8. The data were produced by immunoSEQ multiplex PCR, yet TCRdb's version contains in-frame clones alone and is incomplete. The data hold approximately 240,000 clones, with around 80% observed a single time. The sequence was collected from a human donor in a cohort sampled during active COVID-19. The V call is TRBV29-1, the J call TRBJ2-3, with TRBD1 identical over 8 bases. The sequenced sample was peripheral blood. This CDR3 is CSAADRGLTDTQYF. CDR3 coding DNA: TGCAGCGCCGCCGACAGGGGCCTCACAGATACGCAGTATTTT.